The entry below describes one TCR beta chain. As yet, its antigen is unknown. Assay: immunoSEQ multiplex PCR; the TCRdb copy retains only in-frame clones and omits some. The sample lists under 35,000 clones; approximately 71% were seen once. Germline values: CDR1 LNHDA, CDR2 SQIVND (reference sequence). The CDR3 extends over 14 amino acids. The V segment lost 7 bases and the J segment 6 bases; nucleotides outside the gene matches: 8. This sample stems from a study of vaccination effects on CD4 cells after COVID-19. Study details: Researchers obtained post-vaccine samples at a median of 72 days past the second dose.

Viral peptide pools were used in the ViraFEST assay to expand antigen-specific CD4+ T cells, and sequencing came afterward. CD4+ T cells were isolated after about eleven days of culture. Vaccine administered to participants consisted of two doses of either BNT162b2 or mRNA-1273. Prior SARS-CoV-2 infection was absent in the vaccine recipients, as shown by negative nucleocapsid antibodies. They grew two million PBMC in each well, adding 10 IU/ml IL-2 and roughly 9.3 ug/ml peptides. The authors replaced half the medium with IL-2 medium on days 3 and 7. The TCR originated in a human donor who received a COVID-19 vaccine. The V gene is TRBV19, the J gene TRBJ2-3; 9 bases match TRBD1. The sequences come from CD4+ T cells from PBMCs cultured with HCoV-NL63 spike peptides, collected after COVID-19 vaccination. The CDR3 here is CASIGGQGLDTQYF. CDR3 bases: TGTGCCAGTATCGGGGGACAGGGCTTGGATACGCAGTATTTT. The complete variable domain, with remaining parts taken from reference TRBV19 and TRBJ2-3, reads DGGITQSPKYLFRKEGQNVTLSCEQNLNHDAMYWYRQDPGQGLRLIYYSQIVNDFQKGDIAEGYSVSREKKESFPLTVTSAQKNPTAFYLCASIGGQGLDTQYFGPGTRLTVL.